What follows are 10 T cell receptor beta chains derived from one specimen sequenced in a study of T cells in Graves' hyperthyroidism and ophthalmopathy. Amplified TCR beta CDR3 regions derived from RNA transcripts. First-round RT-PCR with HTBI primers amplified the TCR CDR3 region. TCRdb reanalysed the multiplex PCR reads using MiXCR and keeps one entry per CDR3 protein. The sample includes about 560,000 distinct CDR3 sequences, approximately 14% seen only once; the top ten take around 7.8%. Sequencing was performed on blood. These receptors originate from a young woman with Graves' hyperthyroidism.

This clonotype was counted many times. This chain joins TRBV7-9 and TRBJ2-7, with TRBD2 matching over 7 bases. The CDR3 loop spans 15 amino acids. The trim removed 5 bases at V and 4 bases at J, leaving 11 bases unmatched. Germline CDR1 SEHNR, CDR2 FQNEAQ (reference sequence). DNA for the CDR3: TGTGCCAGCAGCCCCGTAGGGCGGGAGTGGTACGAGCAGTACTTC. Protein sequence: CASSPVGREWYEQYF.

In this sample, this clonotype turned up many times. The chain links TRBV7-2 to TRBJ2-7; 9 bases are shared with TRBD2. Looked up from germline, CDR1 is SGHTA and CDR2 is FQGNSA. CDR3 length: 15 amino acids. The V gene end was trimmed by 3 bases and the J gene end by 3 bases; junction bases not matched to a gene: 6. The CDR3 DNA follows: TGTGCCAGCAGCTTTGATAGCGGGAGTAACTACGAGCAGTACTTC. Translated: CASSFDSGSNYEQYF. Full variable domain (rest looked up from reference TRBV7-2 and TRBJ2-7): GAGVSQSPSNKVTEKGKDVELRCDPISGHTALYWYRQSLGQGLEFLIYFQGNSAPDKSGLPSDRFSAERTGGSVSTLTIQRTQQEDSAVYLCASSFDSGSNYEQYFGPGTRLTVT.

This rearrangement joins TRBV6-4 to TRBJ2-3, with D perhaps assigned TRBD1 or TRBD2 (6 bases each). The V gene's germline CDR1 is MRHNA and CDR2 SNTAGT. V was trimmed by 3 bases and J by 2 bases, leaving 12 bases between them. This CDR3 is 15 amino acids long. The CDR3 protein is CASSEGGTYTDTQYF. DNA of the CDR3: TGTGCCAGCAGTGAGGGGGGCACATACACAGATACGCAGTATTTT.

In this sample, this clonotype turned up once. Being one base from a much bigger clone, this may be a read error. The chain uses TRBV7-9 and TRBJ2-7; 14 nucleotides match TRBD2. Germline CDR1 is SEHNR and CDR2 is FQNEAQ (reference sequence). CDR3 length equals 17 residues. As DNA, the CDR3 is TGTGCCGGCAGCTTAGGGGGGACTAGCGGGAGAACCTACGAGCAGTACTTC. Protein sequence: CAGSLGGTSGRTYEQYF.

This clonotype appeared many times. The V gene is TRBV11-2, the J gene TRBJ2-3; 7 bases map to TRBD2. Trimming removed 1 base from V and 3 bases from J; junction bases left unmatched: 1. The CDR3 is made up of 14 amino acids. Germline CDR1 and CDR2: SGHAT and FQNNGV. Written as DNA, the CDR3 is TGTGCCAGCAGCTTAGTGGGAGGGACAGATACGCAGTATTTT. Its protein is CASSLVGGTDTQYF.

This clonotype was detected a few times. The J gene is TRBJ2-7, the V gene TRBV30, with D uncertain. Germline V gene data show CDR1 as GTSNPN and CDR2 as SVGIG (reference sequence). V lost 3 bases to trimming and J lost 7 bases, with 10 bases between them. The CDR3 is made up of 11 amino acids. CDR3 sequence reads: CAWRSALEQYF. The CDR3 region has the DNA TGTGCCTGGAGATCCGCCCTGGAGCAGTACTTC. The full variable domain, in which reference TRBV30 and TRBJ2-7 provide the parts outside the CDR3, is SQTIHQWPATLVQPVGSPLSLECTVEGTSNPNLYWYRQAAGRGLQLLFYSVGIGQISSEVPQNLSASRPQDRQFILSSKKLLLSDSGFYLCAWRSALEQYFGPGTRLTVT.

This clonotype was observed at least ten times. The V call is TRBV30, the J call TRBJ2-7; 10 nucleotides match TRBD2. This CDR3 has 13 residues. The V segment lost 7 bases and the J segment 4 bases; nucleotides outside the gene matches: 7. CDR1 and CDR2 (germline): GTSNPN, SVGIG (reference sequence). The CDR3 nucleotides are TGTGCCTTGACTAGCGGGCAGGGGTACGAGCAGTACTTC. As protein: CALTSGQGYEQYF. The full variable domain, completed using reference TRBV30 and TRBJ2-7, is SQTIHQWPATLVQPVGSPLSLECTVEGTSNPNLYWYRQAAGRGLQLLFYSVGIGQISSEVPQNLSASRPQDRQFILSSKKLLLSDSGFYLCALTSGQGYEQYFGPGTRLTVT.

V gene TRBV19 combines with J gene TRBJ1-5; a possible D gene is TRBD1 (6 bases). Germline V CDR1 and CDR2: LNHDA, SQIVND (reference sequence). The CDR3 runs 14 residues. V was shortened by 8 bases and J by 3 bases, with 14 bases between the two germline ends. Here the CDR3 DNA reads TGTGCCAGTGCCACAGGGATTGACAATCAGCCCCAGCATTTT. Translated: CASATGIDNQPQHF.

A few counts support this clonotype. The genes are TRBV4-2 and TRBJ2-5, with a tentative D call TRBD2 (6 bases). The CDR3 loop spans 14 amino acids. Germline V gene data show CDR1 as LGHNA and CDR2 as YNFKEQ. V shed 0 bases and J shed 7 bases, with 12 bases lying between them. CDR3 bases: TGTGCCAGCAGCCAAGATGGTAGCGGCGGGACCCAGTACTTC. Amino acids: CASSQDGSGGTQYF.

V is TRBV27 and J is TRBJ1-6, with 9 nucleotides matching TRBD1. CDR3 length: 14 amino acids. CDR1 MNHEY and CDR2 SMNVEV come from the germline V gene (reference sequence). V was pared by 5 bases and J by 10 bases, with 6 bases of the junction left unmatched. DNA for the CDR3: TGTGCCAGCAGTCCCCAGACAGGGGGATCACCCCTCCACTTT. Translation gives CASSPQTGGSPLHF.